The T cell receptor (beta chain) described here comes from a study of blood T cell repertoires in COVID-19. Study information: Acute and convalescent COVID-19 samples came from the United States, Italy and Spain. T cells, B-cell-depleted T cells, or PBMCs supplied cDNA or gDNA.

Original data processing: Nucleated cell number was recorded as an estimate derived from reference gene primer amplification. Method: immunoSEQ multiplex PCR; TCRdb's copy keeps in-frame clones and lacks some. From that table come the V and J calls and clone size; the DNA was used to work out D and trimming. The table lists fewer than 65,000 clones, 80% to 95% of them singletons. CDR1 SEHNR and CDR2 FQNEAQ come from the germline V gene (reference sequence). The CDR3 has 15 amino acids. V dropped 2 bases and J dropped 1; count of bases not matched to a gene: 5. Sequencing input: peripheral blood. The V call is TRBV7-9, the J call TRBJ2-7; 7 bases line up with TRBD1. This clonotype was obtained from a man between 50 and 59 years old with acute or convalescent COVID-19. This CDR3 reads CASSLTWDRSYEQYF. CDR3 sequence (DNA): TGTGCCAGCAGCTTAACTTGGGACAGATCCTACGAGCAGTACTTC.